This TCR beta chain derives from a study of T cells in Graves' hyperthyroidism and ophthalmopathy. Points from the study as a whole: Most expanded thyroid clonotypes above 0.001 also appeared in blood.

Remarks on this clonotype: Its antigen is as yet unknown.

RNA transcripts yielded amplified TCR beta CDR3 regions. Researchers ran a first-round RT-PCR on the TCR CDR3 using the HTBI primer set. TCRdb analysed the multiplex PCR reads with MiXCR anew, one entry per CDR3 protein. The sample lists approximately 360,000 distinct CDR3 sequences, 15% to 17% occurring once. CDR3 size: 15 residues. Trimming at V came to 6 bases and at J to 11 bases, leaving 10 bases not matched to a gene. The V call is TRBV12-3 or TRBV12-4, the J call TRBJ1-4; TRBD1 agrees at 12 bases. Sequenced: blood. This sequence originates from a woman between 18 and 29 years old with Graves' hyperthyroidism that later progressed to Graves' ophthalmopathy. As DNA, the CDR3 is TGTGCCAGCAGGGGGGGCGGGACAGGGGGCATGAAACTGTTTTTT. Protein: CASRGGGTGGMKLFF.